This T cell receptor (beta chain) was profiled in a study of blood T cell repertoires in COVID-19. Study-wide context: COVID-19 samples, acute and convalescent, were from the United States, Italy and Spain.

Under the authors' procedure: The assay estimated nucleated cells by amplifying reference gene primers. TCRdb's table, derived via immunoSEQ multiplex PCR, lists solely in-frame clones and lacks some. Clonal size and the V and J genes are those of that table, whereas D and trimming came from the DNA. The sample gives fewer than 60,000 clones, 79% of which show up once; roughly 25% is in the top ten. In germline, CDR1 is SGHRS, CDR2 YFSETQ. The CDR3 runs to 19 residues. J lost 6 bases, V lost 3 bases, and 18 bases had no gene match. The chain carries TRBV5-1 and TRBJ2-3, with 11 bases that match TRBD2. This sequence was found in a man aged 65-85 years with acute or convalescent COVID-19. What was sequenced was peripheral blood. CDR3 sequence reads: CASSYQASSGRRRGDTQYF. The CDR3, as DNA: TGCGCCAGCAGCTACCAAGCATCTAGCGGGAGGAGGCGGGGCGATACGCAGTATTTT.